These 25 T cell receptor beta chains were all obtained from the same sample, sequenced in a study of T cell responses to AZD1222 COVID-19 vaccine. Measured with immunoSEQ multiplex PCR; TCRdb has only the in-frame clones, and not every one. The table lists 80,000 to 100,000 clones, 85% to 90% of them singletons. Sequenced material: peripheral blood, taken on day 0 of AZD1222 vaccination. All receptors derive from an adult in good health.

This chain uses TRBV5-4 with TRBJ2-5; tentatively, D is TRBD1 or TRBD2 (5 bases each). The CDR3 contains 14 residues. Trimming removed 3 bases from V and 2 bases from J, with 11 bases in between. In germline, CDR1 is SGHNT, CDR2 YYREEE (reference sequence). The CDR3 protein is CASSSRDGQETQYF. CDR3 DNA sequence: TGTGCCAGCAGCTCCCGGGACGGACAAGAGACCCAGTACTTC. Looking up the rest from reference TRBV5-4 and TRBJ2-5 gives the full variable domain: ETGVTQSPTHLIKTRGQQVTLRCSSQSGHNTVSWYQQALGQGPQFIFQYYREEENGRGNFPPRFSGLQFPNYSSELNVNALELDDSALYLCASSSRDGQETQYFGPGTRLLVL.

In nucleotides, the CDR3 is TGTGCCAGCAGTGACCCCCTGGTTGGGGTCTATGGCTACACCTTC. Translating it yields CASSDPLVGVYGYTF. V is TRBV25-1 and J is TRBJ1-2; D not resolved. V was pared by 3 bases and J by 4 bases, with 15 bases between. This CDR3 contains 15 residues. Germline V CDR1 and CDR2: MGHDK, SYGVNS.

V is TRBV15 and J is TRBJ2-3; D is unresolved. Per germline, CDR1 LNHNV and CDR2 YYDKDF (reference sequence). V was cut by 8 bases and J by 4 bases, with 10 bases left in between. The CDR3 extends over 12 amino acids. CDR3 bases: TGTGCCACCGCGGCCCGGTCAGATACGCAGTATTTT. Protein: CATAARSDTQYF.

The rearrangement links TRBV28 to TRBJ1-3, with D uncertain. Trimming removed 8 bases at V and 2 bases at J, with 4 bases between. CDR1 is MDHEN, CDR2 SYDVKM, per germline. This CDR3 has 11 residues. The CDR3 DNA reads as TGTGCCAGCGGCGCTGGAAACACCATATATTTT. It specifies CASGAGNTIYF.

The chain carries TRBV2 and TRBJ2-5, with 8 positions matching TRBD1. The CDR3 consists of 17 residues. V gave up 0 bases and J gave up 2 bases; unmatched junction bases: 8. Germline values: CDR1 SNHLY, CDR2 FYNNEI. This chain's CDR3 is CASSEALPGTGQETQYF. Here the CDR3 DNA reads TGTGCCAGCAGTGAAGCGCTTCCCGGGACAGGTCAAGAGACCCAGTACTTC.

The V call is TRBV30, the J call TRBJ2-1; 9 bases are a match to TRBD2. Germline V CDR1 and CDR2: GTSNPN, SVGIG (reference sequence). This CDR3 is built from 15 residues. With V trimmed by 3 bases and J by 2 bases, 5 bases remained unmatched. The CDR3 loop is CAWSTIAGAYNEQFF. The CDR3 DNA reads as TGTGCCTGGAGCACAATAGCGGGAGCCTACAATGAGCAGTTCTTC.

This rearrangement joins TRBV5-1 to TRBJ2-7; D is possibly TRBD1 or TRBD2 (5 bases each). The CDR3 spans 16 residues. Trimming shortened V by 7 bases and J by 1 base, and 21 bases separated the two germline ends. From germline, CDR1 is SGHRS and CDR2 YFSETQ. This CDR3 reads CASRGGGGSLSYEQYF. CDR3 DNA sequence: TGCGCCAGCCGTGGGGGTGGTGGTAGCCTATCCTACGAGCAGTACTTC.

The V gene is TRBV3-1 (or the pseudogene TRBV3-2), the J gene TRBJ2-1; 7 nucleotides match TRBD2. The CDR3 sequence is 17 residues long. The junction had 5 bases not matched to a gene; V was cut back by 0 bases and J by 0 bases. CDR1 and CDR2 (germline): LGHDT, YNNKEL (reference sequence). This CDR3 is CASSQDCGGSSYNEQFF. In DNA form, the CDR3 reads TGTGCCAGCAGCCAAGACTGTGGCGGGAGCTCCTACAATGAGCAGTTCTTC.

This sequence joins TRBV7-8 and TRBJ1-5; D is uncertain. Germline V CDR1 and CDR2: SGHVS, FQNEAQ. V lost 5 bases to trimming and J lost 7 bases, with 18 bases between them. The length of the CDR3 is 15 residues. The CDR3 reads CASSLSQGPGQPQHF. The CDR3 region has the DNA TGTGCCAGCAGCCTATCCCAAGGCCCCGGCCAGCCCCAGCATTTT.

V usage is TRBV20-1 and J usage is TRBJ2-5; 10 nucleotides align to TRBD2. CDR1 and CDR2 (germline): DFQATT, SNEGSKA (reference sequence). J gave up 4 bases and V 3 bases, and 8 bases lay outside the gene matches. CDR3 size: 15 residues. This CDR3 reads CSASSQRGGRETQYF. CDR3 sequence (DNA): TGCAGTGCTAGTAGTCAGCGGGGGGGCCGAGAGACCCAGTACTTC.

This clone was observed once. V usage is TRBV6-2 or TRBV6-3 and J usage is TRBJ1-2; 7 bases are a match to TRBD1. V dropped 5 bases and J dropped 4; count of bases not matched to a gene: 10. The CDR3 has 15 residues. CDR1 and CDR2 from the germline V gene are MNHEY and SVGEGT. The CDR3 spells CASSALTGQAYGYTF. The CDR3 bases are TGTGCCAGCAGTGCATTGACAGGGCAAGCCTATGGCTACACCTTC.

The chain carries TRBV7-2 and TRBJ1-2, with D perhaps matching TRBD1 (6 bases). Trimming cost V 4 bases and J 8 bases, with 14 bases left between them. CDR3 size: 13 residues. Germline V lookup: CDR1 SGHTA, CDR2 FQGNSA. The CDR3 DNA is TGTGCCAGCAGCTACTCACAGGGACGGGGCTACACCTTC. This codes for CASSYSQGRGYTF.

This CDR3 is CASSLSQGAEQYF. CDR3 coding DNA: TGTGCCAGCAGTTTAAGCCAGGGGGCGGAACAGTACTTC. V is TRBV27 and J is TRBJ2-7; 8 bases map to TRBD1. Germline trimming cut 2 bases from V and 10 bases from J; bases unmatched to any gene: 7. The CDR3 consists of 13 residues. The germline V gene encodes CDR1 MNHEY and CDR2 SMNVEV (reference sequence).

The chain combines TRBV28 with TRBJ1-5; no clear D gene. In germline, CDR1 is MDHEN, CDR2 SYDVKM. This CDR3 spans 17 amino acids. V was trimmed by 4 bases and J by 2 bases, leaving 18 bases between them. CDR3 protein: CASSSLRAGGGNQPQHF. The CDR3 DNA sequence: TGTGCCAGCAGTTCCCTGAGGGCAGGTGGGGGCAATCAGCCCCAGCATTTT.

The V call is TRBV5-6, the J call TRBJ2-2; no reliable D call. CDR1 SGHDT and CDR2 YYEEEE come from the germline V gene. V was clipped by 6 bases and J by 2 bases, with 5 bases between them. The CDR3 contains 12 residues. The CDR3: CASTRNTGELFF. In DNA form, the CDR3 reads TGTGCCAGCACCAGAAACACCGGGGAGCTGTTTTTT.

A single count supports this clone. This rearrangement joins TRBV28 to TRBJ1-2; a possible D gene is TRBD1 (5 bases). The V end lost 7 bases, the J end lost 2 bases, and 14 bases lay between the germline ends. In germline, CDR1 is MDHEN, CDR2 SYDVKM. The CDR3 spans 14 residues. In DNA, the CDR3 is TGTGCCAGCACCGTGGGGGGGGAAAACTATGGCTACACCTTC. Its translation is CASTVGGENYGYTF.

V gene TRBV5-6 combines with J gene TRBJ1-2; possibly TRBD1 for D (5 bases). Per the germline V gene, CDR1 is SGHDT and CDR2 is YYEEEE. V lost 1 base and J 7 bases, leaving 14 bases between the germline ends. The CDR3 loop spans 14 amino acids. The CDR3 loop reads CASSLQGIEVGYTF. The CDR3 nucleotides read TGTGCCAGCAGCTTGCAGGGTATTGAGGTTGGCTACACCTTC.

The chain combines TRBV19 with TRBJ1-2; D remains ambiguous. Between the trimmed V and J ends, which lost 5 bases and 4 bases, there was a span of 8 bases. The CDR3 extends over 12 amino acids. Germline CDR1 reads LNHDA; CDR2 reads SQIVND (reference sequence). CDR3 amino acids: CASSERPYGYTF. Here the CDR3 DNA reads TGTGCCAGTAGTGAGCGGCCCTATGGCTACACCTTC.

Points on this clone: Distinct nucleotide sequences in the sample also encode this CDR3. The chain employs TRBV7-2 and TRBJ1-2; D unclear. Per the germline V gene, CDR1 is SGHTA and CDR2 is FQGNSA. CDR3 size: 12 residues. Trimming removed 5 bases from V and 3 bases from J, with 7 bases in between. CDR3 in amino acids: CASSLRDYGYTF. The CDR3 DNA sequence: TGTGCCAGCAGCCTCCGGGACTATGGCTACACCTTC.

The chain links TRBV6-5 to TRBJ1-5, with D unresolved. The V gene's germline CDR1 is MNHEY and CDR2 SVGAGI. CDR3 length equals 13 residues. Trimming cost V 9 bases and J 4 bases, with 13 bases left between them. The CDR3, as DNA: TGTGCCAGTGGGCGGGAGGAAAATCAGCCCCAGCATTTT. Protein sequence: CASGREENQPQHF.

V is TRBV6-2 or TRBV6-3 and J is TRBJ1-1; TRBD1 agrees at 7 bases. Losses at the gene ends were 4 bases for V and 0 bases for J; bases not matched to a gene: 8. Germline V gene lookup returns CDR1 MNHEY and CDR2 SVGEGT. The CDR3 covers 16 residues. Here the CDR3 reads CASSFDRAPMNTEAFF. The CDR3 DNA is TGTGCCAGCAGTTTTGACAGGGCCCCAATGAACACTGAAGCTTTCTTT.

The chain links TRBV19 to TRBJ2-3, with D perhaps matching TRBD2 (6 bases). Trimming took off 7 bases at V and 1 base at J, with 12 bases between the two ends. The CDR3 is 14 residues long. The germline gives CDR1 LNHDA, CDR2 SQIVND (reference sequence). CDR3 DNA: TGTGCCAGTAACCGGGACTCCGGCACAGATACGCAGTATTTT. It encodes CASNRDSGTDTQYF.

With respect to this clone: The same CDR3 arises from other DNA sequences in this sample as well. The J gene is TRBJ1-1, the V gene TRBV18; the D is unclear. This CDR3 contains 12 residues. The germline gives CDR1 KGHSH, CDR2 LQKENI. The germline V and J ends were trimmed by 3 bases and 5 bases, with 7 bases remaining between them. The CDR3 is CASSPEGTEAFF. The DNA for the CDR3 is TGTGCCAGCTCACCGGAGGGTACTGAAGCTTTCTTT.

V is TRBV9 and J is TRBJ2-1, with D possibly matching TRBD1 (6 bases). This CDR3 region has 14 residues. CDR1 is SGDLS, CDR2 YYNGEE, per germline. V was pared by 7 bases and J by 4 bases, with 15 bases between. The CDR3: CASATGLSYNEQFF. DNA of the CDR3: TGTGCCAGCGCTACAGGGTTATCTTACAATGAGCAGTTCTTC.

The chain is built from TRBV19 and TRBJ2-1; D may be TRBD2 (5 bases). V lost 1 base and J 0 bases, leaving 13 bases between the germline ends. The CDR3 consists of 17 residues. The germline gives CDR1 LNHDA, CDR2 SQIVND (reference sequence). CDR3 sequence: CASSIGARGSSYNEQFF. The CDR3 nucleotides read TGTGCCAGTAGTATAGGGGCCCGGGGTAGCTCCTACAATGAGCAGTTCTTC.